Given below is one TCR beta chain in context. Its antigen remains unknown. This sample was included in a study of T cell responses to AZD1222 COVID-19 vaccine. Study as a whole: Timing groups of about 4 and about 12 weeks for second doses were pooled.

Using immunoSEQ multiplex PCR, the repertoire was profiled, and TCRdb retains in-frame clones only, with some absent. The sample shows roughly 100,000 clones, around 90% of them seen only once. Study-level results: Two AZD1222 doses significantly raised spike-specific TCR breadth and depth over controls. Clonal diversity was possibly underestimated, and the donors were mostly white British, with more females.

Source: peripheral blood, taken on day 0 of AZD1222 vaccination. The source of this sequence is an adult in good health.

CDR3 DNA sequence: TGTGCCAGCAGCCAAGCCCTCTTCATGACTAGCGGGGAAGAGACCCAGTACTTC. Its protein product is CASSQALFMTSGEETQYF. The chain employs TRBV3-1 (or the pseudogene TRBV3-2) and TRBJ2-5; 11 bases are a match to TRBD2. Losses at the gene ends were 1 base for V and 3 bases for J; bases not matched to a gene: 10. Germline V gene data show CDR1 as LGHDT and CDR2 as YNNKEL (reference sequence). CDR3 size: 18 residues.